This T cell receptor beta chain was sequenced in a study of T cells in Graves' hyperthyroidism and ophthalmopathy. It was RNA transcripts that yielded the amplified TCR beta CDR3 regions. Initially, a first-round RT-PCR of the TCR CDR3 employed the HTBI primer set. Each CDR3 protein is one row after TCRdb ran MiXCR on the multiplex PCR reads. The table has 300,000 to 450,000 distinct CDR3 sequences, about 25% seen once. V lost 4 bases and J lost 8; bases outside the gene matches: 7. The CDR3 covers 15 residues. CDR1 and CDR2 from the germline V gene are MNHNS and SASEGT. The TCR sequence derives from a man aged 45-60 years with Graves' hyperthyroidism. The chain is built from TRBV6-1 and TRBJ2-1; 11 nucleotides align to TRBD2. The sample comprised blood. The CDR3, as DNA: TGTGCCAGCAGTGCTGTACTAGCGGGAGCGCATGAGCAGTTCTTC. Its protein product is CASSAVLAGAHEQFF.